This TCR beta chain is drawn from a study of T cells in Graves' hyperthyroidism and ophthalmopathy. Overall study results and limits: Model-based prediction identified ophthalmopathy a median 6.5 months prior to its onset.

Between the trimmed V and J ends, which lost 0 bases and 3 bases, there was a span of 12 bases. Germline V gives CDR1 GTSNPN, CDR2 SVGIG (reference sequence). The CDR3 contains 14 residues. The investigators amplified TCR beta CDR3 regions from RNA transcripts. First-round RT-PCR targeting the TCR CDR3 was performed with the HTBI primer set. TCRdb ran MiXCR on the multiplex PCR reads and lists one entry per CDR3 protein. The sample has approximately 600,000 distinct CDR3 sequences, 15% to 20% seen once. In its sample, this clonotype was seen many times. The antigen remains undetermined. Patients showing uncontrolled infection, other autoimmune disease, pregnancy or lactation were ineligible. Clinical symptoms, serum thyroxine, TRAb, thyroid ultrasound and orbital computed tomography informed diagnoses.

The specimen sequenced was blood. This clonotype was obtained from a young woman with Graves' hyperthyroidism. J is TRBJ2-7 and V is TRBV30, with D possibly being TRBD1 or TRBD2 (5 bases each). The CDR3 DNA sequence: TGTGCCTGGAGTGTAGGGGTAGGGAGCTACGAGCAGTACTTC. Protein product: CAWSVGVGSYEQYF.